This is a list of T cell receptor beta chains from one sample in a study of blood T cell repertoires in COVID-19. Assay: immunoSEQ multiplex PCR; the TCRdb copy retains only in-frame clones and omits some. Here the sample spans about 320,000 clones, around nine tenths being singletons. Sequencing used PBMCs or T cells enriched from blood (not recorded which). The receptors come from a man aged 25 to 40 who had recovered from COVID-19. Both conserved end residues are part of each CDR3. Each record gives: J gene, V gene, D gene, clone size, CDR3 DNA, CDR3 protein. A D gene is named only where the DNA matches it firmly. Not every row has a clone size; where given, it reads once, few, many or a size class.

J gene: TRBJ2-7; V gene: TRBV27; D gene: -; clone size: -; CDR3 DNA: TGTGCCAGCAGTTTATCTCCGGGACTGCCGATCTCATTC; CDR3 protein: CASSLSPGLPISF
J gene: TRBJ2-7; V gene: TRBV9; D gene: -; clone size: -; CDR3 DNA: TGTGCCAGCAGCATAGGGCTGCAGTACGAGCAGTACTTC; CDR3 protein: CASSIGLQYEQYF
J gene: TRBJ1-5; V gene: TRBV7-2; D gene: TRBD1; clone size: -; CDR3 DNA: TGTGCCAGCAGCCCCCGAGGGGCGGGACAGGAGGGCAATCAGCCCCAGCATTTT; CDR3 protein: CASSPRGAGQEGNQPQHF
J gene: TRBJ2-5; V gene: TRBV7-8; D gene: -; clone size: -; CDR3 DNA: TGTGCCAGCAGCCCGCGCCCAGGGCAGGAGACCCAGTACTTC; CDR3 protein: CASSPRPGQETQYF
J gene: TRBJ2-7; V gene: TRBV2; D gene: -; clone size: -; CDR3 DNA: TGTGCCAGCAGTGAGGCATACGAGCAGTACTTC; CDR3 protein: CASSEAYEQYF
J gene: TRBJ2-3; V gene: TRBV9; D gene: -; clone size: once; CDR3 DNA: TGTGCCAGCAGCGTAGAGGTACAGGCAACAGATACGCAGTATTTT; CDR3 protein: CASSVEVQATDTQYF
J gene: TRBJ1-6; V gene: TRBV9; D gene: -; clone size: -; CDR3 DNA: TGTGCCAGCAGCGTCTTGAGCTCCTATAATTCACCCCTCCACTTT; CDR3 protein: CASSVLSSYNSPLHF
J gene: TRBJ1-5; V gene: TRBV11-2; D gene: -; clone size: few; CDR3 DNA: TGTGCCAGCAGCTCCCAACAGGGTGAGGGTCAGCCCCAGCATTTT; CDR3 protein: CASSSQQGEGQPQHF
J gene: TRBJ1-5; V gene: TRBV24-1; D gene: TRBD1; clone size: few; CDR3 DNA: TGTGCCACCAGTGATTCTCGACAGGGAACCCAGCCCCAGCATTTT; CDR3 protein: CATSDSRQGTQPQHF
J gene: TRBJ2-4; V gene: TRBV5-6; D gene: -; clone size: -; CDR3 DNA: TGTGCCAGCAGCCACCTCAGGGGAACCAAAAACATTCAGTACTTC; CDR3 protein: CASSHLRGTKNIQYF
J gene: TRBJ2-3; V gene: TRBV10-3; D gene: -; clone size: -; CDR3 DNA: TGTGCCATCAGTGGAGGCGGGGACGATACGCAGTATTTT; CDR3 protein: CAISGGGDDTQYF
J gene: TRBJ2-3; V gene: TRBV11-2; D gene: TRBD2; clone size: -; CDR3 DNA: TGTGCCAGCAGCTTACAGGGGACTAGAACAGATACGCAGTATTTT; CDR3 protein: CASSLQGTRTDTQYF
J gene: TRBJ1-5; V gene: TRBV2; D gene: TRBD1; clone size: -; CDR3 DNA: TGTGCCAGCAGTCGACAGGGGAGCAATCAGCCCCAGCATTTT; CDR3 protein: CASSRQGSNQPQHF
J gene: TRBJ2-5; V gene: TRBV24-1; D gene: TRBD2; clone size: -; CDR3 DNA: TGTGCCACCAGTGAAGGACTAGCGGGGATTCGAGAGACCCAGTACTTC; CDR3 protein: CATSEGLAGIRETQYF
J gene: TRBJ2-3; V gene: TRBV2; D gene: TRBD2; clone size: -; CDR3 DNA: TGTGCCAGCAGCAGGACTAGCGGGGGGTTGGGCACAGATACGCAGTATTTT; CDR3 protein: CASSRTSGGLGTDTQYF
J gene: TRBJ2-1; V gene: TRBV11-3; D gene: TRBD1; clone size: -; CDR3 DNA: TGTGCCAGCAGCATAAGACAGGGGGCCTCGAATGAGCAGTTCTTC; CDR3 protein: CASSIRQGASNEQFF
J gene: TRBJ2-3; V gene: TRBV2; D gene: -; clone size: -; CDR3 DNA: TGTGCCAGCAGCCGCGGACAACGCGGGATGAGCACAGATACGCAGTATTTT; CDR3 protein: CASSRGQRGMSTDTQYF
J gene: TRBJ2-7; V gene: TRBV19; D gene: TRBD1; clone size: -; CDR3 DNA: TGTGCCAGTAGTATAACCAGGGGGTACGAGCAGTACTTC; CDR3 protein: CASSITRGYEQYF
J gene: TRBJ2-5; V gene: TRBV12-3/TRBV12-4; D gene: TRBD2; clone size: -; CDR3 DNA: TGTGCCAGCAGTTCGGGGGGGTGGGAGACCCAGTACTTC; CDR3 protein: CASSSGGWETQYF
J gene: TRBJ2-1; V gene: TRBV28; D gene: TRBD1; clone size: -; CDR3 DNA: TGTGCCAGCAGTACCCCCCGACAGGGGTTTAGGTACAATGAGCAGTTCTTC; CDR3 protein: CASSTPRQGFRYNEQFF
J gene: TRBJ1-5; V gene: TRBV9; D gene: TRBD1; clone size: -; CDR3 DNA: TGTGCCAGCAGCCCGGGACAGGGCAATCAGCCCCAGCATTTT; CDR3 protein: CASSPGQGNQPQHF
J gene: TRBJ2-2; V gene: TRBV27; D gene: TRBD2; clone size: many; CDR3 DNA: TGTGCCAGCAGACTAGCGAGGAACACCGGGGAGCTGTTTTTT; CDR3 protein: CASRLARNTGELFF
J gene: TRBJ2-3; V gene: TRBV28; D gene: -; clone size: -; CDR3 DNA: TGTGCCAGCAGTCTTCCGACAGGACCCCCTACGCAGTATTTT; CDR3 protein: CASSLPTGPPTQYF
J gene: TRBJ2-7; V gene: TRBV2; D gene: TRBD1; clone size: once; CDR3 DNA: TGTGCCAGCACTCGACAGGGCATAGTCTACGAGCAGTACTTC; CDR3 protein: CASTRQGIVYEQYF
J gene: TRBJ2-1; V gene: TRBV7-9; D gene: TRBD1; clone size: -; CDR3 DNA: TGTGCCAGCAGCTTAGCGCTGGGGACAGTATTCAATGAGCAGTTCTTC; CDR3 protein: CASSLALGTVFNEQFF
J gene: TRBJ2-5; V gene: TRBV6-5; D gene: TRBD1; clone size: -; CDR3 DNA: TGTGCCAGCAGTTACCCGGACAGGGGAGGGGGAGAGACCCAGTACTTC; CDR3 protein: CASSYPDRGGGETQYF
J gene: TRBJ2-7; V gene: TRBV18; D gene: TRBD1; clone size: -; CDR3 DNA: TGTGCCAGCTCACCTGCCGCGACAGGGGGCGCGAAGGGAGGGCAGTACTTC; CDR3 protein: CASSPAATGGAKGGQYF
J gene: TRBJ2-7; V gene: TRBV29-1; D gene: TRBD1; clone size: -; CDR3 DNA: TGCAGCGTTATGGAACAGGGGGAGTACTTC; CDR3 protein: CSVMEQGEYF
J gene: TRBJ2-7; V gene: TRBV5-1; D gene: TRBD1; clone size: -; CDR3 DNA: TGCGCCAGCAGCTCCACGGGACAGGGCCACGAGCAGTACTTC; CDR3 protein: CASSSTGQGHEQYF